The clone carrying this T cell receptor beta chain was observed a handful of times. Antigen specificity is unknown. 60 Vbeta and 13 Jbeta primers were used in PCR. Per the original data handling: Counted up in a later analysis, unique TCR beta chains came to about 83 million, with about 9.9 million shared. The data were produced by immunoSEQ multiplex PCR, yet TCRdb's version contains in-frame clones alone and is incomplete. Clone size and V and J calls were adopted from that table, with D and trimming inferred from the DNA. The sample holds 100,000 to 150,000 clones, approximately 70% seen once. The data were obtained in a study of cytomegalovirus exposure and HLA in healthy donors. Donors were nominally healthy when sampled, though unrecorded immune exposures were likely. The CDR3 has 15 amino acids. Deletions cut 7 bases from V and 4 bases from J, with 19 bases between. CDR1 is WNHNN, CDR2 SYGVQD, per germline (reference sequence).

Points from the study as a whole: Some public TCRs appeared in many individuals, while most sequences were rare.

Input material: PBMCs. This receptor was obtained from a woman between 55 and 75 years old in good health and CMV-seropositive. The genes are TRBV10-1 and TRBJ1-2; D not resolved. In DNA, the CDR3 is TGCGCCAGCACGGAATCCGAACACGGACTCTATGGCTACACCTTC. It translates to CASTESEHGLYGYTF.